These T cell receptor beta chains were read from a single sample in a study of T-cell reconstitution after alpha-beta-depleted transplantation in children. One entry per CDR3 protein results from TCRdb running MiXCR on the PCR reads. The table has about 290,000 distinct CDR3 sequences, 10% seen once. Sequences were derived from PBMCs, sampled before TCRalphabeta/CD19-depleted stem cell transplant. The receptors were sampled from a boy younger than two with acute myeloid leukemia, due to receive a stem cell transplant. Both conserved end residues are part of each CDR3. D genes are given only for firm matches. Size tells how often a clone was seen (once, few, many) or the class of an expanded clone, and some rows leave it out.

CDR3 protein,CDR3 DNA,V gene,D gene,J gene,clone size
CASSNPGQAFGTEAFF,TGTGCCAGCAGTAACCCGGGACAGGCCTTTGGCACTGAAGCTTTCTTT,TRBV6-2/TRBV6-3,TRBD1,TRBJ1-1,many
CATSPGGNTGELFF,TGTGCCACCAGCCCCGGGGGGAACACCGGGGAGCTGTTTTTT,TRBV24-1,.,TRBJ2-2,many
CASSLAVPNTEAFF,TGTGCCAGCAGCTTAGCAGTACCGAACACTGAAGCTTTCTTT,TRBV7-9,.,TRBJ1-1,.
CSAREYNEQFF,TGCAGTGCTAGAGAATACAATGAGCAGTTCTTC,TRBV20-1,.,TRBJ2-1,many
CATSREIVNEQFF,TGTGCCACCAGCAGAGAAATCGTAAATGAGCAGTTCTTC,TRBV15,.,TRBJ2-1,many
CASSEGLDTQYF,TGTGCCAGCAGCGAAGGACTGGATACGCAGTATTTT,TRBV12-3/TRBV12-4,.,TRBJ2-3,many
CASSSRLDQETQYF,TGTGCCAGCAGCTCGAGACTGGATCAAGAGACCCAGTACTTC,TRBV11-2,.,TRBJ2-5,many
CASSLTAPAYEQYF,TGTGCCAGCTCACTGACAGCCCCGGCCTACGAGCAGTACTTC,TRBV18,.,TRBJ2-7,many
CSARPGSGRAYEQYF,TGCAGTGCTAGACCCGGTAGCGGGAGGGCCTACGAGCAGTACTTC,TRBV20-1,TRBD2,TRBJ2-7,few
CASSPRTGTNDQPQHF,TGTGCCAGCAGCCCCAGGACAGGGACCAATGATCAGCCCCAGCATTTT,TRBV3-1,TRBD1,TRBJ1-5,.
CASSPGYNEQFF,TGTGCCAGCAGCCCCGGGTACAATGAGCAGTTCTTC,TRBV7-3,.,TRBJ2-1,.
CASSKRMAGQYEQYF,TGTGCCAGCTCAAAACGGATGGCGGGGCAATACGAGCAGTACTTC,TRBV18,.,TRBJ2-7,few
CAISLGHRRGKDHEQYF,TGTGCCATCAGCTTAGGCCATAGGAGGGGCAAGGACCACGAGCAGTACTTC,TRBV7-6,.,TRBJ2-7,.
CAISRLMSSTANYGYTF,TGTGCCATCAGTCGCCTGATGTCCTCCACCGCTAACTATGGCTACACCTTC,TRBV10-3,.,TRBJ1-2,few
CASSYSLANLLSGRAYEQFF,TGTGCCAGCAGTTACTCACTCGCCAACCTTCTGAGCGGGAGGGCCTATGAGCAGTTCTTC,TRBV6-2/TRBV6-3,TRBD2,TRBJ2-1,.
CASSPRQGRERTTGELFF,TGTGCCAGCAGTCCGAGACAGGGCCGGGAAAGAACCACCGGGGAGCTGTTTTTT,TRBV12-3/TRBV12-4,TRBD1,TRBJ2-2,.
CASSQDPGFSYGYTF,TGCGCCAGCAGCCAAGATCCGGGCTTTAGCTATGGCTACACCTTC,TRBV4-3,.,TRBJ1-2,many
CSAGTVPSEPQHF,TGCAGTGCTGGGACAGTCCCTTCTGAGCCCCAGCATTTT,TRBV20-1,TRBD1,TRBJ1-5,many